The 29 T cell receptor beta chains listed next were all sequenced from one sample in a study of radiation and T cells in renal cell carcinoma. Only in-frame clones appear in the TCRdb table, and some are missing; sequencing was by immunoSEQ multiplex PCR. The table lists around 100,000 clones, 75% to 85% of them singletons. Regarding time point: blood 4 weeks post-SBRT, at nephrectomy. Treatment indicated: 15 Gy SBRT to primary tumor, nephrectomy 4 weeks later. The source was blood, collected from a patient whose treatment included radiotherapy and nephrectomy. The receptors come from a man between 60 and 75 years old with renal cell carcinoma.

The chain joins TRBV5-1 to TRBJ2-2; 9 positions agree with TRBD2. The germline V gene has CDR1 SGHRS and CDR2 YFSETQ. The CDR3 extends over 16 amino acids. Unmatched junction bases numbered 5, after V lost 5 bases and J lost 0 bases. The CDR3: CASRLAGSANTGELFF. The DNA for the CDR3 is TGCGCCAGCAGACTAGCGGGCAGCGCGAACACCGGGGAGCTGTTTTTT.

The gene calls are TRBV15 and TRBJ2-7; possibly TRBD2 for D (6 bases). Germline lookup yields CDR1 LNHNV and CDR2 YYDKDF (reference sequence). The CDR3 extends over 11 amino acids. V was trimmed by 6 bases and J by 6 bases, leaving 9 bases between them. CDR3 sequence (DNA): TGTGCCACCAGTCCCGGGGGCGAGCAGTACTTC. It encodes CATSPGGEQYF.

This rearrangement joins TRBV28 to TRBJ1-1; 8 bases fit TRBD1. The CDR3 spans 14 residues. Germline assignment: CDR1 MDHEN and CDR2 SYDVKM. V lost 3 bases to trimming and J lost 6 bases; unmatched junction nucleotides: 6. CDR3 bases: TGTGCCAGCAGTTTTACAGGGGGAAGGGCTGAAGCTTTCTTT. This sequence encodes CASSFTGGRAEAFF.

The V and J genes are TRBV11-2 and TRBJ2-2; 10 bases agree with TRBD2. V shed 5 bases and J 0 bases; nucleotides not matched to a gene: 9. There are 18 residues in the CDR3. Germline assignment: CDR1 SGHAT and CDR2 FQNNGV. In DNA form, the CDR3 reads TGTGCCAGCAGCACACGGGGACTAGCGTTTTCGAACACCGGGGAGCTGTTTTTT. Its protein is CASSTRGLAFSNTGELFF.

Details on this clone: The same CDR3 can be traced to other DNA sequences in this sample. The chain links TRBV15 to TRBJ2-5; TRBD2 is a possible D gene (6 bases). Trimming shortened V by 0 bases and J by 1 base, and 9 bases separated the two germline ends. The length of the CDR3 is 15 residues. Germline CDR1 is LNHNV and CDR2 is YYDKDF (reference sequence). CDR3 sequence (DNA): TGTGCCACCAGCAGAGATCGGGGGACCCAAGAGACCCAGTACTTC. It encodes CATSRDRGTQETQYF.

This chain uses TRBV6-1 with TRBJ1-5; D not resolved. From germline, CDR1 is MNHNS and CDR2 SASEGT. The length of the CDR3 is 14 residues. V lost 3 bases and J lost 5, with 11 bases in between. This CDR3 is CASSDGGGYQPQHF. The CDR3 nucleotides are TGTGCCAGCAGTGATGGTGGCGGTTATCAGCCCCAGCATTTT.

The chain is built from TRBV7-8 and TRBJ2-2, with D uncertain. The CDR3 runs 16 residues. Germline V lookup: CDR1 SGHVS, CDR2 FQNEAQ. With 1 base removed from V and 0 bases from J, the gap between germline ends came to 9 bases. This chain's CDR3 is CASSLGRQANTGELFF. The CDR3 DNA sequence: TGTGCCAGCAGCTTAGGTCGCCAAGCGAACACCGGGGAGCTGTTTTTT.

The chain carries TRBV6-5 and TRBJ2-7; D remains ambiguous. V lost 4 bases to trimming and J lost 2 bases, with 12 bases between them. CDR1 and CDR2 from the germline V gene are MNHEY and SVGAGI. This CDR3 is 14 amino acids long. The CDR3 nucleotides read TGTGCCAGCAGTTCACCGGGTCAACCCTACGAGCAGTACTTC. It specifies CASSSPGQPYEQYF.

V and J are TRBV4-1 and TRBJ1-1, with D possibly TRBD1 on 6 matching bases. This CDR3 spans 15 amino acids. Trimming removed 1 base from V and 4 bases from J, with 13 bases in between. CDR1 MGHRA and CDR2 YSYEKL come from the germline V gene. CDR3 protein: CASSQVEQGSTEAFF. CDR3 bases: TGCGCCAGCAGCCAAGTTGAACAGGGAAGCACTGAAGCTTTCTTT.

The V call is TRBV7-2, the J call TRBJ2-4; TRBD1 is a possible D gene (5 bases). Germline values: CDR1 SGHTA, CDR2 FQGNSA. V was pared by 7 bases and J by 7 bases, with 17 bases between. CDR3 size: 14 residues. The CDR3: CASKDGGPGNIQYF. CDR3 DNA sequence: TGTGCCAGCAAGGACGGCGGCCCAGGGAACATTCAGTACTTC.

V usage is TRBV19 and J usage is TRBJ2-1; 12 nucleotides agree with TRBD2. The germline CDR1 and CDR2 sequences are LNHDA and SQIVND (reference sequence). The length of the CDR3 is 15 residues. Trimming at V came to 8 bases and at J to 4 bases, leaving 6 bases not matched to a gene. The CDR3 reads CASGRGLAGYNEQFF. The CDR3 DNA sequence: TGTGCCAGTGGACGGGGACTAGCGGGTTACAATGAGCAGTTCTTC.

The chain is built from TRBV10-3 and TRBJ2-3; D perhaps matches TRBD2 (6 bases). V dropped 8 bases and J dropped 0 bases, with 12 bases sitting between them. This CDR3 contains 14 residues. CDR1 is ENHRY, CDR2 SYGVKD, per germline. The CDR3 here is CAIGAGLSTDTQYF. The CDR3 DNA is TGTGCCATCGGGGCGGGACTGAGCACAGATACGCAGTATTTT.

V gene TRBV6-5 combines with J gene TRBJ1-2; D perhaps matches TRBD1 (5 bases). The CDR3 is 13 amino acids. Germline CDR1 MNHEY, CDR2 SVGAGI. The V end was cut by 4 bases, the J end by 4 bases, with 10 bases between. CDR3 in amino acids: CASSSRQTYGYTF. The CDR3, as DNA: TGTGCCAGCAGTTCGCGACAGACCTATGGCTACACCTTC.

The CDR3 sequence is CASSLNPPQAYEQYF. The CDR3 coding sequence is TGTGCCAGCAGTTTAAATCCCCCGCAGGCCTACGAGCAGTACTTC. The rearrangement links TRBV27 to TRBJ2-7, with D hard to call. This CDR3 is built from 15 residues. Trimming stripped 2 bases from V and 2 bases from J, with 13 bases between. Looked up from germline, CDR1 is MNHEY and CDR2 is SMNVEV (reference sequence).

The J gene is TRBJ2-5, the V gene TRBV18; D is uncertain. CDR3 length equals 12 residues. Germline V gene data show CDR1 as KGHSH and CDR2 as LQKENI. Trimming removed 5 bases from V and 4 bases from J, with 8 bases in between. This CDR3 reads CASSASGETQYF. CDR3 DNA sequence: TGTGCCAGCTCAGCTTCAGGAGAGACCCAGTACTTC. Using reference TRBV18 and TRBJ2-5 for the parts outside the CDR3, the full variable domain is NAGVMQNPRHLVRRRGQEARLRCSPMKGHSHVYWYRQLPEEGLKFMVYLQKENIIDESGMPKERFSAEFPKEGPSILRIQQVVRGDSAAYFCASSASGETQYFGPGTRLLVL.

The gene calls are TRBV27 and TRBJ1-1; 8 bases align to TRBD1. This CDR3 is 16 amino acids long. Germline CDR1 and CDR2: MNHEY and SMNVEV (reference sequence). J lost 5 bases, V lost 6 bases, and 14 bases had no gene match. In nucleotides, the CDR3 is TGTGCCAGCAGGCGCGGCCGACAGGGGTGGCGTACTGAAGCTTTCTTT. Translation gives CASRRGRQGWRTEAFF.

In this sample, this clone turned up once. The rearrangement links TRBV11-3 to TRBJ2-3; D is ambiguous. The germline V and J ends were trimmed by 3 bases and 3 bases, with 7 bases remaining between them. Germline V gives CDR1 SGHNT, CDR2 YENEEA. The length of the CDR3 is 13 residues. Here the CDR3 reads CASSFGRTDTQYF. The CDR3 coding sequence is TGTGCCAGCAGCTTTGGGCGTACAGATACGCAGTATTTT.

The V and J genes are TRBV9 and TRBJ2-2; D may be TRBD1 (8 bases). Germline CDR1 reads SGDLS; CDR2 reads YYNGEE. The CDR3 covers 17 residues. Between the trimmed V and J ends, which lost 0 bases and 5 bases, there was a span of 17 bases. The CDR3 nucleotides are TGTGCCAGCAGCGTAGCGGGAGGACAGGGCGGGACCGGGGAGCTGTTTTTT. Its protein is CASSVAGGQGGTGELFF.

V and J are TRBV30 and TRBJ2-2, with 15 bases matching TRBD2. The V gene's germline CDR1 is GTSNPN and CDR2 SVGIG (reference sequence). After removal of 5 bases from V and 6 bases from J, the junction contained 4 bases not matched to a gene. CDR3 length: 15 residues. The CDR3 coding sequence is TGTGCCTGGGGGGGACTAGCGGGAGGTTCCGGGGAGCTGTTTTTT. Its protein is CAWGGLAGGSGELFF.

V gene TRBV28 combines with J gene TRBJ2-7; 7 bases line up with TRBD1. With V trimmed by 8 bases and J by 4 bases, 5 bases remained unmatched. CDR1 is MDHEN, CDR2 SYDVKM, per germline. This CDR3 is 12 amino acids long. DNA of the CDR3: TGTGCCAGCGGGGACAGAAAATACGAGCAGTACTTC. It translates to CASGDRKYEQYF.

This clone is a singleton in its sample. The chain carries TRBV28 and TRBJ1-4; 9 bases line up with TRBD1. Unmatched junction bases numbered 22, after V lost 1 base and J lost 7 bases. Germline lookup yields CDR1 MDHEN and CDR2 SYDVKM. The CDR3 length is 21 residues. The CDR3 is CASSLFLDRGPKFVFIEKLFF. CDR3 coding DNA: TGTGCCAGCAGTTTATTCCTGGACAGGGGACCTAAATTTGTCTTTATTGAAAAACTGTTTTTT.

CDR3 DNA sequence: TGTGCCAGCAGCAAAGGAAAGAGCGGGAGGGGCTCCTACGAGCAGTACTTC. Its protein product is CASSKGKSGRGSYEQYF. The chain carries TRBV21-1 and TRBJ2-7; the DNA was not compared with TRBD2, the D call given in the table. TRBV21-1 is deemed a pseudogene. The CDR3 has 17 residues.

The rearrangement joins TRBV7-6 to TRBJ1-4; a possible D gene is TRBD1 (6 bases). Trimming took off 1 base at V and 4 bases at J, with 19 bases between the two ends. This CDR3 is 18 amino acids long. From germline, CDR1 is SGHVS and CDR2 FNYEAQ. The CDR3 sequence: CASSLVLQQQGDNEKLFF. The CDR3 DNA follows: TGTGCCAGCAGCTTAGTCCTACAACAACAGGGCGATAATGAAAAACTGTTTTTT.

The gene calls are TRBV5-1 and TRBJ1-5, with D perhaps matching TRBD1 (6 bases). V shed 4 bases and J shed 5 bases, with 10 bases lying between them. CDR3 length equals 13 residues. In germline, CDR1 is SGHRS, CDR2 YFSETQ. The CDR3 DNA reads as TGCGCCAGCAGCGAGGGGGTGGATCAGCCCCAGCATTTT. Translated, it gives CASSEGVDQPQHF.

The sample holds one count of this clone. The CDR3 region is CASSPPGQLNTEAFF. Here the CDR3 DNA reads TGTGCCAGCAGCCCACCAGGACAGTTGAACACTGAAGCTTTCTTT. The V and J genes are TRBV7-2 and TRBJ1-1, with D perhaps TRBD1 (6 bases). Germline CDR1 is SGHTA and CDR2 is FQGNSA. V shed 5 bases and J shed 0 bases, with 13 bases lying between them. The CDR3 extends over 15 amino acids.

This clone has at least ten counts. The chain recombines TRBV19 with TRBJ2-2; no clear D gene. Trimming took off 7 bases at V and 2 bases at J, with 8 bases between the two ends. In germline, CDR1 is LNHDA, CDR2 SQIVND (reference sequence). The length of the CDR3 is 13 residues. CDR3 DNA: TGTGCCAGTATCAACGGTAACACCGGGGAGCTGTTTTTT. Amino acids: CASINGNTGELFF.

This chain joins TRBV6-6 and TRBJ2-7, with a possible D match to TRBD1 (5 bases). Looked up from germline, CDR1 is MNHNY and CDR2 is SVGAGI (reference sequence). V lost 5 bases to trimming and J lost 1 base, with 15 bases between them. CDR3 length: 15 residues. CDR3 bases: TGTGCCAGCAGTACGACAGTGGGCCTTTCCTACGAGCAGTACTTC. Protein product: CASSTTVGLSYEQYF.

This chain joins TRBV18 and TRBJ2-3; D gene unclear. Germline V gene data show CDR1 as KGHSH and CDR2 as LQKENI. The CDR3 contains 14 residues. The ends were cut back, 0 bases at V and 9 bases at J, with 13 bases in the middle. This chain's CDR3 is CASSPPVRDRTQYF. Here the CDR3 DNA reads TGTGCCAGCTCACCACCTGTGAGAGATCGGACGCAGTATTTT.

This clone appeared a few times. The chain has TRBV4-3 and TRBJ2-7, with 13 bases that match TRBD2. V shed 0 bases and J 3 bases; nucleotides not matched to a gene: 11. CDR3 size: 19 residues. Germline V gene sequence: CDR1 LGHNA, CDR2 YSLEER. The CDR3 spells CASSQEVGLAGSSHYEQYF. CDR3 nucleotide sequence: TGCGCCAGCAGCCAAGAGGTGGGACTAGCGGGGAGTTCCCACTACGAGCAGTACTTC.